This T cell receptor (beta chain) appears in the sequencing data of a study of T cell repertoires in cytomegalovirus infection. Remarks on this clonotype: Its antigen is unknown.

Via MiXCR, TCRdb re-called the reads, giving one row per CDR3 protein. In the table there are some 700,000 distinct CDR3 sequences, roughly 30% of which are singletons. The sequence came from a human donor in good health (CMV status not recorded). Some clones in this sample may be carry-over from other donors' samples. The sequences come from cultured PBMCs, collected from culture after CMV antigen stimulation.

For the CDR3, the DNA is TGTGCCACCGGGCGGGGGACCGGGGAGCTGTTTTTT. The encoded protein is CATGRGTGELFF. This chain links TRBV10-3 with TRBJ2-2; 7 nucleotides align to TRBD2. CDR1 is ENHRY, CDR2 SYGVKD, per germline. This CDR3 is 12 amino acids long. V lost 10 bases and J lost 5; bases outside the gene matches: 4.